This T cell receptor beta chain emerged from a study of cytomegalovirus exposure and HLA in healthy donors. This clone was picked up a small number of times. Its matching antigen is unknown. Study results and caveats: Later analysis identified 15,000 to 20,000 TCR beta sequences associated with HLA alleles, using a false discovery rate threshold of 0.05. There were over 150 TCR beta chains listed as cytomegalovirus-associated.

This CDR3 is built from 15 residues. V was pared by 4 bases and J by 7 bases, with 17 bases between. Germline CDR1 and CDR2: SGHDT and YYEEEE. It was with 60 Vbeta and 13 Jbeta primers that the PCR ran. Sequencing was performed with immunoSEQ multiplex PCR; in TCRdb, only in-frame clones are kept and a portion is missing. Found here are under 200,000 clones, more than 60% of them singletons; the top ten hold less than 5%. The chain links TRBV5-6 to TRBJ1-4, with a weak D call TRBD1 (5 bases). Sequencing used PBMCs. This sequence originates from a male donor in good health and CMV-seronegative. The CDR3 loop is CASSARTGGVEKLFF. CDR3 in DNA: TGTGCCAGCAGCGCCCGGACGGGAGGGGTTGAAAAACTGTTTTTT. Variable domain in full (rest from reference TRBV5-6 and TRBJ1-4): DAGVTQSPTHLIKTRGQQVTLRCSPKSGHDTVSWYQQALGQGPQFIFQYYEEEERQRGNFPDRFSGHQFPNYSSELNVNALLLGDSALYLCASSARTGGVEKLFFGSGTQLSVL.